The clone carrying this T cell receptor (beta chain) was found once. The data were taken from a study of blood T cell repertoires in COVID-19. At the level of the study: T cells, B-cell-depleted T cells, or PBMCs provided the cDNA or gDNA that served as material.

The CDR3 has 13 residues. Germline V gene data show CDR1 as GTSNPN and CDR2 as SVGIG (reference sequence). V was pared by 0 bases and J by 5 bases, with 1 base of the junction left unmatched. Here immunoSEQ multiplex PCR was the method, and the copy in TCRdb shows in-frame clones only, minus some. The data contain about 73,000 clones, roughly four fifths of them singletons. V gene TRBV30 combines with J gene TRBJ1-1; 9 bases line up with TRBD1. Material: peripheral blood. This clonotype was sampled from a woman aged 60-70 years with acute or convalescent COVID-19. The CDR3 DNA follows: TGTGCCTGGAGTGTACAGGGGGCAACTGAAGCTTTCTTT. This encodes CAWSVQGATEAFF.